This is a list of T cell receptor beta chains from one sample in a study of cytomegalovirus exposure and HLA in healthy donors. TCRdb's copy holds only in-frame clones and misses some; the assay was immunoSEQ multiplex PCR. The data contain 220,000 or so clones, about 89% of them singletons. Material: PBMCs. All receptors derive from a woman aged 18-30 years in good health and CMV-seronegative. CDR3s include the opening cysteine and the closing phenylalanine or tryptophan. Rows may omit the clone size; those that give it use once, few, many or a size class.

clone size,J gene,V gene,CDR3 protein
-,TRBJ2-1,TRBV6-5,CASSYSGSNEQFF
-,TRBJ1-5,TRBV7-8,CASSLRRFIFHNQPQHF
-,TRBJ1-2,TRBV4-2,CASSRDPGDGYTF
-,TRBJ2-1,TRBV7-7,CASSSGGSTYNEQFF
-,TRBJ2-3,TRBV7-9,CASSLVPSGIKLGTDTQYF
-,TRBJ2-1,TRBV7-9,CASSLVQGYEQFF
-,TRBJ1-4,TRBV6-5,CASSYIRGGAEKLFF
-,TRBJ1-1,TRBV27,CASSPLSNTEAFF
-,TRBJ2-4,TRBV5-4,CASSLAGGNNIQYF
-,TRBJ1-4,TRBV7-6,CASSPDRSNEKLFF
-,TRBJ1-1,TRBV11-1,CASSLAEGEAFF
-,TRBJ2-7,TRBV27,CASSQTSGRTYEQYF
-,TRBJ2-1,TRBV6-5,CASKGLAGAGQFF
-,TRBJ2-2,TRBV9,CASSVRGGGAGELFF
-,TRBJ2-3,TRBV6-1,CASSVGRGTDTQYF
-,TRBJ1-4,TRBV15,CATSSPPQGEKLFF
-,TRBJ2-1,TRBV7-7,CASSLEVFGGSYNEQFF
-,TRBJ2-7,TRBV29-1,CSGGEGSGYEQYF
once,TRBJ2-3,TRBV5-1,CASSLYPSGSTDTQYF
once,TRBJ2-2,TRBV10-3,CASLRASNTGELFF
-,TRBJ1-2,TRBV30,CAHQRGTTGDGYTF
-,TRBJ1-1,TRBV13,CASSLGGTGSLNTEAFF
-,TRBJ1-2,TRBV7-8,CASSLMGSPNYGYTF
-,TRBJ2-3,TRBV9,CASSVYPGTRGQARIDTQYF
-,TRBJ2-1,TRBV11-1,CASSARQGATPYNEQFF
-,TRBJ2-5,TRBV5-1,CASSLGGYQETQYF
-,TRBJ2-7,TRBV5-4,CASSLFATYEQYF
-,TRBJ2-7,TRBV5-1,CASSLVGTGLYEQYF
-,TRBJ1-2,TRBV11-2,CASSRIKGGQAGSYGYTF
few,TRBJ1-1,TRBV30,CAWSVGQTNTEAFF
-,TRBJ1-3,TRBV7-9,CASSLSLSSGNTIYF
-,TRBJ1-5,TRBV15,CATSRGARDGQPQHF
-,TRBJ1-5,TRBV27,CASSYSGGGQPQHF
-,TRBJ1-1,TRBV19,CASSIWTAMNTEAFF
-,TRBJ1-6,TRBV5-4,CASSFRSGRSGNSPLHF
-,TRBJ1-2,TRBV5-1,CASSGTGGTEGYTF
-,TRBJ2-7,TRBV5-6,CASSPLGLAGEPGEQYF
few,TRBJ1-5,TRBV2,CASSGDQGGGQPQHF
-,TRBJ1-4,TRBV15,CATSGIGTGWEKLFF
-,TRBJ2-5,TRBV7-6,CASSRSGGFGETQYF
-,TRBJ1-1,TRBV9,CASSVAPPVNTEAFF
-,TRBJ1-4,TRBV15,CATSRGTVVNEKLFF